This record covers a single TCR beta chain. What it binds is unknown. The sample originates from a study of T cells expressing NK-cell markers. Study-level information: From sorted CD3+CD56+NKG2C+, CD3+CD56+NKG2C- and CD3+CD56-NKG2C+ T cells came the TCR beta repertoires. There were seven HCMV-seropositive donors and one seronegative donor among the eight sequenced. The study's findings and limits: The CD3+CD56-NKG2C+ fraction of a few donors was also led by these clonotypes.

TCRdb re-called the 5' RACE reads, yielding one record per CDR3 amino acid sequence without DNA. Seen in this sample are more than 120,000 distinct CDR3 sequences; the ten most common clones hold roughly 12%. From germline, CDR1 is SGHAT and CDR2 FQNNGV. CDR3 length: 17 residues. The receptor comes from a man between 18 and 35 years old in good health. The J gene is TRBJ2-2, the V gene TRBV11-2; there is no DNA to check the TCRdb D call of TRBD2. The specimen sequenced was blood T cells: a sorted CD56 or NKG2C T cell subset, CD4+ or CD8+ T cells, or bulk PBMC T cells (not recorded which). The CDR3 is CASSLGLAGVSTGELFF. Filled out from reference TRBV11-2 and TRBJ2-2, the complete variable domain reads EAGVAQSPRYKIIEKRQSVAFWCNPISGHATLYWYQQILGQGPKLLIQFQNNGVVDDSQLPKDRFSAERLKGVDSTLKIQPAKLEDSAVYLCASSLGLAGVSTGELFFGEGSRLTVL.